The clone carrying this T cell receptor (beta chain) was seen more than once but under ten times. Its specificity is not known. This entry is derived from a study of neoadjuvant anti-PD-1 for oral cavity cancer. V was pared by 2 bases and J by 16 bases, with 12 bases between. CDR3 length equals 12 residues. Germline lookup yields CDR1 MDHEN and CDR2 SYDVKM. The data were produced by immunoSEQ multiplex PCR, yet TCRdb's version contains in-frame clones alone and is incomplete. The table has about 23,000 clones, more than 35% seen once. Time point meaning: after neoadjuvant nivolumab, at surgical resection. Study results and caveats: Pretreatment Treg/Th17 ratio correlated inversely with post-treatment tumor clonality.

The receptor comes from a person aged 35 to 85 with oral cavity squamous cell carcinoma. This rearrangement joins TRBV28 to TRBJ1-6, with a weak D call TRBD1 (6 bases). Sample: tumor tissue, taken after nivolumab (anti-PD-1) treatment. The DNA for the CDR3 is TGTGCCAGCAGTTTAGTTCGGGGGCAACTCCACTTT. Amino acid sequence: CASSLVRGQLHF. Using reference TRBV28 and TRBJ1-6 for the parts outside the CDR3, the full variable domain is DVKVTQSSRYLVKRTGEKVFLECVQDMDHENMFWYRQDPGLGLRLIYFSYDVKMKEKGDIPEGYSVSREKKERFSLILESASTNQTSMYLCASSLVRGQLHFGNGTRLTVT.